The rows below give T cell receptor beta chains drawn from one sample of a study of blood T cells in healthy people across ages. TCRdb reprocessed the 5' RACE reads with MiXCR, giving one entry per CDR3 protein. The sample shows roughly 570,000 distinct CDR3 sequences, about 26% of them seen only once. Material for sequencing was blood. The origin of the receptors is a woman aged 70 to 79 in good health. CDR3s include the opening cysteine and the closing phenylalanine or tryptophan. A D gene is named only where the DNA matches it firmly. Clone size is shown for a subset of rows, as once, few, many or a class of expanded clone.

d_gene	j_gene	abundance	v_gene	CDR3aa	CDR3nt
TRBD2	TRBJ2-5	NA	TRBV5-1	CASSLYSLAGAQAQYF	TGCGCCAGCAGCTTGTACTCGCTAGCGGGGGCCCAAGCCCAGTACTTC
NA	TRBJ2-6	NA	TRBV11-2	CASSPNRDNVLTF	TGTGCCAGCAGCCCCAATCGGGATAACGTCCTGACTTTC
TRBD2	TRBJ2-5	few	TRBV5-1	CASSLSRLAGQETQYF	TGCGCCAGCAGCCTCTCGAGACTAGCGGGCCAAGAGACCCAGTACTTC
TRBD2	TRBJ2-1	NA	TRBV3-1	CASSPEGREGDEQFF	TGTGCCAGCAGCCCAGAGGGACGGGAGGGCGATGAGCAGTTCTTC
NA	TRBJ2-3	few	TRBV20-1	CSARDLRGRTDTQYF	TGCAGTGCTAGAGATTTACGGGGGAGGACAGATACGCAGTATTTT
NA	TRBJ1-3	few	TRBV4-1	CASSQVDGSGNTIYF	TGCGCCAGCAGCCAAGTTGATGGATCTGGAAACACCATATATTTT
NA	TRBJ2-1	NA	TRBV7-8	CASSALAEYNEQFF	TGTGCCAGCAGCGCCCTGGCAGAATACAATGAGCAGTTCTTC
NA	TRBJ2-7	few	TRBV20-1	CSASSPPSYYEQYF	TGCAGTGCTAGCTCCCCGCCGTCCTACTACGAGCAGTACTTC
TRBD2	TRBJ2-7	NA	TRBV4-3	CASSQDAGGISYEQYF	TGCGCCAGCAGCCAAGACGCGGGGGGGATCTCCTACGAGCAGTACTTC
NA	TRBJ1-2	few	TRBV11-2	CANSLNTNYGYTF	TGTGCCAACAGCTTAAACACCAACTATGGCTACACCTTC
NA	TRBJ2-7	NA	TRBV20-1	CSARVRTGYEQYF	TGCAGTGCTAGAGTCCGGACGGGGTACGAGCAGTACTTC
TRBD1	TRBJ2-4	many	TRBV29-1	CSVSNRGAKNIQYF	TGCAGCGTTAGCAACAGGGGAGCCAAAAACATTCAGTACTTC
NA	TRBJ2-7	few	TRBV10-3	CAISESLVHEQYF	TGTGCCATCAGTGAGTCCCTAGTACACGAGCAGTACTTC
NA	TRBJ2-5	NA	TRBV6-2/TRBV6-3	CASASNRNNRETQYF	TGTGCCAGCGCCTCTAATAGGAACAACCGGGAGACCCAGTACTTC
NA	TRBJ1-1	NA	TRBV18	CASSQQGPAFF	TGTGCCAGCTCGCAACAGGGTCCAGCTTTCTTT
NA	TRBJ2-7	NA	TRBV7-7	CASSPTTRGRLLYNEQYF	TGTGCCAGCAGCCCCACGACCCGGGGCCGGCTGCTTTACAATGAGCAGTACTTC
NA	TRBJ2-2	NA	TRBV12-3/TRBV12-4	CASSFHTGELFF	TGTGCCAGCAGTTTTCACACCGGGGAGCTGTTTTTT
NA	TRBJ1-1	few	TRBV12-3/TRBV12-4	CASRSPRGEAFF	TGTGCCAGCAGGTCCCCCAGGGGCGAAGCTTTCTTT
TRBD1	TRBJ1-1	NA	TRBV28	CASSSPAGTGVEAFF	TGTGCCAGCAGCTCACCCGCCGGGACAGGGGTTGAAGCTTTCTTT
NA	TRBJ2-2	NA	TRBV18	CASSGGQIGTGELFF	TGTGCCAGCTCAGGCGGACAGATTGGCACCGGGGAGCTGTTTTTT
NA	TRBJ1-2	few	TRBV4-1	CASSQGSGQRGGYTF	TGCGCCAGCAGCCAAGGATCCGGACAGAGGGGCGGCTACACCTTC
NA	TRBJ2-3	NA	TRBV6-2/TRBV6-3	CASSSRGGITDTQYF	TGTGCCAGCAGTTCGCGGGGCGGCATCACAGATACGCAGTATTTT
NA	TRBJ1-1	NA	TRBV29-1	CSVVVNTEAFF	TGCAGCGTTGTGGTGAACACTGAAGCTTTCTTT
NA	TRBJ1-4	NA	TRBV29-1	CSFNGADNEKLFF	TGCAGCTTCAACGGGGCTGATAATGAAAAACTGTTTTTT